The 9 T cell receptor beta chains presented below share a single source sample, sequenced in a study of PD-1 blockade in classical Hodgkin lymphoma. In every patient, relapse followed autologous stem cell transplantation, while exposure to brentuximab vedotin differed. Using immunoSEQ multiplex PCR, the repertoire was profiled, and TCRdb retains in-frame clones only, with some absent. The sample includes approximately 26,000 clones, about three quarters seen only once; the top ten take nearly 8%. The sequencing used peripheral blood mononuclear cells (PBMCs), collected before the second cycle of nivolumab. These receptors came from a human donor with classical Hodgkin lymphoma.

This sequence joins TRBV5-1 and TRBJ2-1; D may be TRBD1 or TRBD2 (5 bases each). Trimming took 6 bases from V and 1 from J, leaving 14 bases between them. The CDR3 loop spans 15 amino acids. CDR1 and CDR2 from the germline V gene are SGHRS and YFSETQ. CDR3 in DNA: TGCGCCAGCACCCTCGGGGACGCGTCCTACAATGAGCAGTTCTTC. Its protein product is CASTLGDASYNEQFF.

The genes are TRBV11-2 and TRBJ1-1; D is unclear. V was clipped by 5 bases and J by 2 bases, with 6 bases between them. Germline lookup yields CDR1 SGHAT and CDR2 FQNNGV. The CDR3 contains 12 residues. The CDR3 sequence is CASSQGNTEAFF. The DNA for the CDR3 is TGTGCCAGCAGCCAAGGTAACACTGAAGCTTTCTTT.

This chain connects TRBV5-1 to TRBJ1-2, with TRBD1 matching over 7 bases. Germline V gene data show CDR1 as SGHRS and CDR2 as YFSETQ. Trimming removed 2 bases from V and 2 bases from J; junction bases left unmatched: 3. This CDR3 has 14 residues. CDR3 residues: CASSLDRENYGYTF. CDR3 sequence (DNA): TGCGCCAGCAGCTTAGACAGGGAGAACTATGGCTACACCTTC.

This chain uses TRBV6-5 with TRBJ2-7, with D possibly being TRBD1 (6 bases). CDR1 MNHEY and CDR2 SVGAGI come from the germline V gene. The CDR3 spans 15 residues. Between the trimmed V and J ends, which lost 0 bases and 3 bases, there was a span of 12 bases. The CDR3 protein is CASSYSSGAGYEQYF. The CDR3 coding sequence is TGTGCCAGCAGTTACTCGTCAGGGGCAGGCTACGAGCAGTACTTC.

This clone was seen a handful of times. This chain links TRBV2 with TRBJ2-2; the match to TRBD2 covers 11 bases. The CDR3 runs 15 residues. Trimming took 6 bases from V and 0 from J; bases not matched to a gene: 0. Germline lookup yields CDR1 SNHLY and CDR2 FYNNEI. The CDR3, as DNA: TGTGCCAGCAGGGGACTAGCGGCGAACACCGGGGAGCTGTTTTTT. Translation gives CASRGLAANTGELFF.

The rearrangement links TRBV9 to TRBJ1-5; D possibly corresponds to TRBD1 (6 bases). The length of the CDR3 is 15 residues. The germline V gene encodes CDR1 SGDLS and CDR2 YYNGEE. Trimming removed 4 bases from V and 3 bases from J, with 14 bases in between. DNA for the CDR3: TGTGCCAGCAGCCCAGGGGTAGGGACCAATCAGCCCCAGCATTTT. The encoded protein is CASSPGVGTNQPQHF.

CDR3 coding DNA: TGCAGCCCACAAGGGACAGTCGACCTTGCAACTAATGAAAAACTGTTTTTT. Translation: CSPQGTVDLATNEKLFF. V gene TRBV29-1 combines with J gene TRBJ1-4; TRBD1 matches at 7 bases. Germline V gene data show CDR1 as SQVTM and CDR2 as ANQGSEA. V gave up 8 bases and J gave up 0 bases; unmatched junction bases: 15. The CDR3 length is 17 residues.

This clone was observed once. V is TRBV5-1 and J is TRBJ1-2; D possibly corresponds to TRBD1 (5 bases). V gave up 4 bases and J gave up 10 bases, with 20 bases separating them. The CDR3 has 14 amino acids. CDR1 is SGHRS, CDR2 YFSETQ, per germline. CDR3 protein: CASSPGTGSLNYTF. Written as DNA, the CDR3 is TGCGCCAGCAGCCCTGGGACCGGATCATTGAACTACACCTTC.

V is TRBV14 and J is TRBJ2-7; D possibly uses TRBD1 or TRBD2 (6 bases each). Germline-derived CDR1 and CDR2 are SGHDN and FVKESK. The CDR3 consists of 17 residues. Trimming removed 7 bases at V and 2 bases at J, with 24 bases between. CDR3 coding DNA: TGTGCCAGCAACAAAAGGGGGGAAAACAGGGCCCCCTACGAGCAGTACTTC. This gives the protein CASNKRGENRAPYEQYF.